This T cell receptor beta chain emerged from a study of T cell responses to AZD1222 COVID-19 vaccine. Background on the study: Second-dose timings of about 4 or about 12 weeks were pooled. Broader study findings: Spike as a whole was targeted by vaccine-associated CD4 TCRs, dominant at 160-218 and 743-854. Donors were mostly white British, more females; clonal diversity possibly underestimated. Repertoire collection took place solely once the T cell response had peaked.

The CDR3 is made up of 12 amino acids. V dropped 9 bases and J dropped 3 bases, with 10 bases sitting between them. Germline values: CDR1 KGHDR, CDR2 SFDVKD. Assay: immunoSEQ multiplex PCR; the TCRdb copy retains only in-frame clones and omits some. The top ten clones hold 6.5% to 8.5% of a sample with about 120,000 clones, roughly 87% of them seen once. As concerns this clone: What it binds is not known.

The receptor was derived from an adult in good health. This chain links TRBV24-1 with TRBJ1-2, with a tentative D call TRBD1 (5 bases). The sequencing here drew on peripheral blood, taken on day 0 of AZD1222 vaccination. Here the CDR3 DNA reads TGTGCCACCTCTCAAGGGGACTATGGCTACACCTTC. Translated, it gives CATSQGDYGYTF.